A selection of T cell receptor beta chains follows, all from one sample in a study of blood T cell repertoires in COVID-19. The assay was immunoSEQ multiplex PCR, and TCRdb's table has in-frame clones only and misses some. The sample yields hundreds of thousands of clones, 75% to 90% seen once. Sequenced: PBMCs or T cells enriched from blood (not recorded which). These receptors originate from a man younger than 35 who had recovered from COVID-19. Both conserved end residues are part of each CDR3. D genes are given only for firm matches. Rows give clone size only sometimes, using once, few, many, or a class for an expanded clone.

J gene: TRBJ1-5; V gene: TRBV5-6; D gene: NA; clone size: NA; CDR3 protein: CASSLNRLGGNQPQHF; CDR3 DNA: TGTGCCAGCAGCTTGAATCGTTTAGGAGGCAATCAGCCCCAGCATTTT
J gene: TRBJ1-2; V gene: TRBV3-1/TRBV3-2; D gene: NA; clone size: once; CDR3 protein: CASSLGQNYGYTF; CDR3 DNA: TGTGCCAGCAGCCTCGGACAGAACTATGGCTACACCTTC
J gene: TRBJ1-6; V gene: TRBV7-6; D gene: TRBD1; clone size: NA; CDR3 protein: CASSTGQGTIPLHF; CDR3 DNA: TGTGCCAGCAGCACTGGACAGGGGACAATCCCCCTCCACTTT
J gene: TRBJ2-1; V gene: TRBV29-1; D gene: TRBD1; clone size: NA; CDR3 protein: CSVWTGLHPFF; CDR3 DNA: TGCAGCGTTTGGACAGGACTTCACCCGTTCTTC
J gene: TRBJ2-5; V gene: TRBV9; D gene: NA; clone size: once; CDR3 protein: CASSVGYSQETQYF; CDR3 DNA: TGTGCCAGCAGCGTAGGGTACAGCCAAGAGACCCAGTACTTC
J gene: TRBJ2-6; V gene: TRBV3-1/TRBV3-2; D gene: NA; clone size: NA; CDR3 protein: CASSHRVGANVLTF; CDR3 DNA: TGTGCCAGCAGCCATCGGGTTGGGGCCAACGTCCTGACTTTC
J gene: TRBJ1-1; V gene: TRBV29-1; D gene: TRBD1; clone size: once; CDR3 protein: CSANRGGTEAFF; CDR3 DNA: TGCAGCGCAAACAGGGGAGGCACTGAAGCTTTCTTT
J gene: TRBJ1-3; V gene: TRBV7-9; D gene: NA; clone size: once; CDR3 protein: CASSSRTEKDSGNTIYF; CDR3 DNA: TGTGCCAGCAGCTCCCGGACAGAGAAGGACTCTGGAAACACCATATATTTT
J gene: TRBJ1-3; V gene: TRBV5-4; D gene: NA; clone size: NA; CDR3 protein: CASSFGGTGNTIYF; CDR3 DNA: TGTGCCAGCAGCTTTGGCGGAACTGGAAACACCATATATTTT
J gene: TRBJ2-7; V gene: TRBV29-1; D gene: NA; clone size: NA; CDR3 protein: CSVVRSYEQYF; CDR3 DNA: TGCAGCGTAGTGCGCTCCTACGAGCAGTACTTC
J gene: TRBJ2-7; V gene: TRBV6-1; D gene: NA; clone size: NA; CDR3 protein: CASSDFRAYEQYF; CDR3 DNA: TGTGCCAGCAGTGATTTCCGGGCCTACGAGCAGTACTTC
J gene: TRBJ1-1; V gene: TRBV28; D gene: NA; clone size: NA; CDR3 protein: CASSRYRDTEAFF; CDR3 DNA: TGTGCCAGCAGTCGCTACAGGGACACTGAAGCTTTCTTT
J gene: TRBJ2-1; V gene: TRBV4-2; D gene: NA; clone size: NA; CDR3 protein: CASSQGLNNEQFF; CDR3 DNA: TGTGCCAGCAGCCAAGGACTCAACAATGAGCAGTTCTTC
J gene: TRBJ1-1; V gene: TRBV9; D gene: NA; clone size: few; CDR3 protein: CASSPRSLGGTEAFF; CDR3 DNA: TGTGCCAGCAGCCCCCGGTCCCTAGGTGGGACTGAAGCTTTCTTT
J gene: TRBJ2-5; V gene: TRBV2; D gene: TRBD1; clone size: NA; CDR3 protein: CASSLGTASETQYF; CDR3 DNA: TGTGCCAGCAGCCTAGGGACAGCCTCAGAGACCCAGTACTTC
J gene: TRBJ1-1; V gene: TRBV29-1; D gene: NA; clone size: few; CDR3 protein: CSVEEAVPEAFF; CDR3 DNA: TGCAGCGTTGAAGAGGCAGTTCCTGAAGCTTTCTTT
J gene: TRBJ2-6; V gene: TRBV7-3; D gene: TRBD2; clone size: NA; CDR3 protein: CASSRTSGGPSSGANVLTF; CDR3 DNA: TGTGCCAGCAGCCGGACTAGCGGGGGACCTAGCTCTGGGGCCAACGTCCTGACTTTC
J gene: TRBJ1-1; V gene: TRBV5-1; D gene: NA; clone size: few; CDR3 protein: CASSLASGRGTEAFF; CDR3 DNA: TGCGCCAGCAGCTTGGCCTCAGGGCGAGGCACTGAAGCTTTCTTT
J gene: TRBJ1-1; V gene: TRBV5-1; D gene: TRBD1; clone size: NA; CDR3 protein: CASSLLQLPRTGTNTEAFF; CDR3 DNA: TGCGCCAGCAGCCTCCTACAACTCCCTCGGACAGGGACGAACACTGAAGCTTTCTTT
J gene: TRBJ2-7; V gene: TRBV5-1; D gene: TRBD1; clone size: NA; CDR3 protein: CASSLVTGSYEQYF; CDR3 DNA: TGCGCCAGCAGCTTGGTGACAGGGTCCTACGAGCAGTACTTC
J gene: TRBJ1-2; V gene: TRBV6-5; D gene: NA; clone size: NA; CDR3 protein: CASSYLKENYGYTF; CDR3 DNA: TGTGCCAGCAGTTACCTTAAGGAGAACTATGGCTACACCTTC
J gene: TRBJ2-1; V gene: TRBV4-2; D gene: TRBD2; clone size: NA; CDR3 protein: CASSPSTSEIGNEQFF; CDR3 DNA: TGTGCCAGCAGCCCATCGACTAGCGAGATCGGTAATGAGCAGTTCTTC
J gene: TRBJ2-1; V gene: TRBV7-2; D gene: TRBD2; clone size: few; CDR3 protein: CASKPSGASGVTYNEQFF; CDR3 DNA: TGTGCCAGCAAGCCTTCGGGGGCTAGCGGGGTTACCTACAATGAGCAGTTCTTC
J gene: TRBJ2-3; V gene: TRBV12-5; D gene: TRBD1; clone size: NA; CDR3 protein: CASGLAQGAGTDTQYF; CDR3 DNA: TGTGCTAGTGGTTTGGCGCAGGGGGCTGGCACAGATACGCAGTATTTT
J gene: TRBJ2-3; V gene: TRBV7-2; D gene: TRBD2; clone size: NA; CDR3 protein: CASSLGLAGGFVTQYF; CDR3 DNA: TGTGCCAGCAGCTTAGGGCTAGCGGGAGGCTTTGTTACGCAGTATTTT
J gene: TRBJ1-1; V gene: TRBV29-1; D gene: NA; clone size: NA; CDR3 protein: CSVEKQGGEAFF; CDR3 DNA: TGCAGCGTTGAAAAACAGGGTGGGGAAGCTTTCTTT
J gene: TRBJ1-6; V gene: TRBV18; D gene: TRBD1; clone size: few; CDR3 protein: CASSPGTVNSPLHF; CDR3 DNA: TGTGCCAGCTCACCCGGGACAGTTAATTCACCCCTCCACTTT
J gene: TRBJ2-3; V gene: TRBV18; D gene: NA; clone size: NA; CDR3 protein: CASSPGAGPDTQYF; CDR3 DNA: TGTGCCAGCTCACCAGGGGCGGGGCCAGATACGCAGTATTTT
J gene: TRBJ2-5; V gene: TRBV19; D gene: NA; clone size: NA; CDR3 protein: CASSIGPGSETQYF; CDR3 DNA: TGTGCCAGTAGTATAGGCCCGGGTTCAGAGACCCAGTACTTC
J gene: TRBJ1-1; V gene: TRBV5-4; D gene: TRBD1; clone size: NA; CDR3 protein: CASSLDRGMNTEAFF; CDR3 DNA: TGTGCCAGCAGCTTGGACAGGGGGATGAACACTGAAGCTTTCTTT
J gene: TRBJ1-4; V gene: TRBV6-1; D gene: TRBD1; clone size: NA; CDR3 protein: CASSARMTGLGEKLFF; CDR3 DNA: TGTGCCAGCAGTGCACGAATGACAGGGTTAGGTGAAAAACTGTTTTTT
J gene: TRBJ1-6; V gene: TRBV24-1; D gene: NA; clone size: NA; CDR3 protein: CATSGTQGPSNNSPLHF; CDR3 DNA: TGTGCCACCAGTGGTACCCAGGGGCCCTCAAATAATTCACCCCTCCACTTT
J gene: TRBJ1-2; V gene: TRBV3-1/TRBV3-2; D gene: NA; clone size: NA; CDR3 protein: CASSQDPAGNYGYTF; CDR3 DNA: TGTGCCAGCAGCCAAGATCCCGCGGGAAACTATGGCTACACCTTC
J gene: TRBJ2-1; V gene: TRBV7-2; D gene: NA; clone size: NA; CDR3 protein: CASSLGLATNNEQFF; CDR3 DNA: TGTGCCAGCAGCTTAGGACTTGCCACGAATAATGAGCAGTTCTTC
J gene: TRBJ2-2; V gene: TRBV11-3; D gene: NA; clone size: NA; CDR3 protein: CASSPRQVGELFF; CDR3 DNA: TGTGCCAGCAGCCCCCGGCAGGTCGGGGAGCTGTTTTTT
J gene: TRBJ1-1; V gene: TRBV5-1; D gene: TRBD1; clone size: NA; CDR3 protein: CASSTHVITGGMNTEAFF; CDR3 DNA: TGCGCCAGCAGCACCCACGTTATTACAGGGGGCATGAACACTGAAGCTTTCTTT
J gene: TRBJ2-1; V gene: TRBV24-1; D gene: NA; clone size: NA; CDR3 protein: CATSDSLGKAIDEQFF; CDR3 DNA: TGTGCCACCAGTGACAGCCTAGGTAAGGCAATCGATGAGCAGTTCTTC
J gene: TRBJ2-7; V gene: TRBV28; D gene: NA; clone size: NA; CDR3 protein: CASSPTSSLSYEQYF; CDR3 DNA: TGTGCCAGCAGTCCTACTTCATCTCTCTCCTACGAGCAGTACTTC
J gene: TRBJ2-1; V gene: TRBV7-9; D gene: TRBD1; clone size: NA; CDR3 protein: CASSRSDRGGEQFF; CDR3 DNA: TGTGCCAGCAGCCGAAGCGACAGGGGAGGTGAGCAGTTCTTC
J gene: TRBJ2-1; V gene: TRBV28; D gene: TRBD2; clone size: once; CDR3 protein: CASRTSENNEQFF; CDR3 DNA: TGTGCCAGCAGGACTAGCGAAAACAATGAGCAGTTCTTC
J gene: TRBJ2-3; V gene: TRBV19; D gene: NA; clone size: few; CDR3 protein: CASSSRENTDTQYF; CDR3 DNA: TGTGCCAGTAGCAGCCGGGAGAACACAGATACGCAGTATTTT
J gene: TRBJ2-3; V gene: TRBV19; D gene: NA; clone size: NA; CDR3 protein: CASSIGDLDTQYF; CDR3 DNA: TGTGCCAGTAGTATTGGGGACTTGGATACGCAGTATTTT
J gene: TRBJ1-2; V gene: TRBV5-4; D gene: TRBD1; clone size: NA; CDR3 protein: CASSLDRGPVPYGYTF; CDR3 DNA: TGTGCCAGCAGCTTAGACAGGGGCCCCGTGCCCTATGGCTACACCTTC
J gene: TRBJ2-3; V gene: TRBV2; D gene: NA; clone size: NA; CDR3 protein: CASATTGIPDTQYF; CDR3 DNA: TGTGCCAGCGCCACGACAGGAATCCCAGATACGCAGTATTTT
J gene: TRBJ1-2; V gene: TRBV4-1; D gene: NA; clone size: NA; CDR3 protein: CASSQSSRNAYYGYTF; CDR3 DNA: TGCGCCAGCAGCCAGAGCAGCAGGAACGCATACTATGGCTACACCTTC
J gene: TRBJ1-2; V gene: TRBV9; D gene: NA; clone size: once; CDR3 protein: CASSVLRDTFYGYTF; CDR3 DNA: TGTGCCAGCAGCGTACTCCGGGACACCTTCTATGGCTACACCTTC
J gene: TRBJ2-5; V gene: TRBV3-1/TRBV3-2; D gene: TRBD1; clone size: NA; CDR3 protein: CASSQVSGQRETQYF; CDR3 DNA: TGTGCCAGCAGCCAAGTATCGGGACAGCGAGAGACCCAGTACTTC
J gene: TRBJ2-7; V gene: TRBV2; D gene: TRBD1; clone size: NA; CDR3 protein: CASSEAQGQGWHEQYF; CDR3 DNA: TGTGCCAGCAGTGAAGCGCAGGGACAGGGGTGGCACGAGCAGTACTTC
J gene: TRBJ2-5; V gene: TRBV7-3; D gene: TRBD1; clone size: NA; CDR3 protein: CASSRDREETQYF; CDR3 DNA: TGTGCCAGCAGCCGGGACAGGGAAGAGACCCAGTACTTC
J gene: TRBJ1-3; V gene: TRBV19; D gene: NA; clone size: NA; CDR3 protein: CASSIAEGVGNTIYF; CDR3 DNA: TGTGCCAGTAGTATAGCAGAGGGCGTCGGAAACACCATATATTTT
J gene: TRBJ1-1; V gene: TRBV19; D gene: TRBD1; clone size: NA; CDR3 protein: CASSPPGQGLRDTEAFF; CDR3 DNA: TGTGCCAGTAGTCCACCGGGACAGGGGCTTCGGGACACTGAAGCTTTCTTT
J gene: TRBJ1-5; V gene: TRBV14; D gene: NA; clone size: few; CDR3 protein: CASSPFFDSYSNQPQHF; CDR3 DNA: TGTGCCAGCAGCCCATTTTTTGACAGTTATAGCAATCAGCCCCAGCATTTT
J gene: TRBJ2-7; V gene: TRBV3-1/TRBV3-2; D gene: NA; clone size: NA; CDR3 protein: CATRHAGEQYF; CDR3 DNA: TGTGCCACCAGACATGCGGGAGAGCAGTACTTC